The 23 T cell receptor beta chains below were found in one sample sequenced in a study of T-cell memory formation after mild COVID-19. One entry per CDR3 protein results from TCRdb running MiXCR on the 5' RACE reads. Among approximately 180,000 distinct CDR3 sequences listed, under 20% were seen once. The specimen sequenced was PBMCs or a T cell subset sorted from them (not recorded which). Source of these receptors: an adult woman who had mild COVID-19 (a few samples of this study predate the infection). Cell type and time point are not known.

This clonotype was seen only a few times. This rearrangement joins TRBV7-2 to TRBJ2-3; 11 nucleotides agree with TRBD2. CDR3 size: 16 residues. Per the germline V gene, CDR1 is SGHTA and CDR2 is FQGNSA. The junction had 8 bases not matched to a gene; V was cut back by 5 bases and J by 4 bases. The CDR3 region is CASSPRLAGSPDTQYF. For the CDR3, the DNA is TGTGCCAGCAGCCCCCGACTAGCGGGATCTCCAGATACGCAGTATTTT.

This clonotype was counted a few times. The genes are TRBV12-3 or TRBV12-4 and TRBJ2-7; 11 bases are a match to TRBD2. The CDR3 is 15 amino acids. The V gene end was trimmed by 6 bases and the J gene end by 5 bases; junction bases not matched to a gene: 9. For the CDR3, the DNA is TGTGCCAGCAGCCCGGGAGTAGCGGGAGGGGACGAGCAGTACTTC. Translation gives CASSPGVAGGDEQYF.

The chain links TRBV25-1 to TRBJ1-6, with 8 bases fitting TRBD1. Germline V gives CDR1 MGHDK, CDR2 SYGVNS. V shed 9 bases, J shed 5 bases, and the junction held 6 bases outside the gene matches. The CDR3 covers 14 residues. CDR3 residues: CASGRGLDNSPLHF. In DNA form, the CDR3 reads TGTGCCAGTGGCAGGGGGCTTGATAATTCACCCCTCCACTTT.

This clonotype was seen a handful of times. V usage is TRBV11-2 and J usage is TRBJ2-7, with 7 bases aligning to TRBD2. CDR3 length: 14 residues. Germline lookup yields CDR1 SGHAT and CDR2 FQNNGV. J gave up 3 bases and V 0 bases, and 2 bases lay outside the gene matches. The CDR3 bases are TGTGCCAGCAGCTTAGAACCGGGGGGCTACGAGCAGTACTTC. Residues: CASSLEPGGYEQYF.

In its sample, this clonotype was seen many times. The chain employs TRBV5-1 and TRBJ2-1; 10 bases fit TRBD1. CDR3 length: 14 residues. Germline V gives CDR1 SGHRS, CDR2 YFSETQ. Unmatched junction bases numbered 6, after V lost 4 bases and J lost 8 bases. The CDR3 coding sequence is TGCGCCAGCAGCCTCCGGGACAGGGGCTATGAGCAGTTCTTC. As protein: CASSLRDRGYEQFF. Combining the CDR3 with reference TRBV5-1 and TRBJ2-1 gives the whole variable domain KAGVTQTPRYLIKTRGQQVTLSCSPISGHRSVSWYQQTPGQGLQFLFEYFSETQRNKGNFPGRFSGRQFSNSRSEMNVSTLELGDSALYLCASSLRDRGYEQFFGPGTRLTVL.

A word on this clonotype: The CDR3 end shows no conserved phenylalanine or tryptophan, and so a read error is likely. CDR3 sequence (DNA): TGCAGTGCTAGAGTAGGACGAGGGGTGAGTGGCTACACCTTA. It encodes CSARVGRGVSGYTL. This chain connects TRBV20-1 to TRBJ1-2, with D tentatively TRBD1 (5 bases). V was trimmed by 1 base and J by 7 bases, leaving 16 bases between them. Germline CDR1 reads DFQATT; CDR2 reads SNEGSKA (reference sequence). The CDR3 loop spans 14 amino acids.

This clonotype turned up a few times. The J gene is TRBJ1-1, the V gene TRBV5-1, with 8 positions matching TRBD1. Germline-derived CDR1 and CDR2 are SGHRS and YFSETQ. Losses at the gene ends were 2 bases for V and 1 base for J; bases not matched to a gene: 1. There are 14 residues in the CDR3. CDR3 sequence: CASSFGTGNTEAFF. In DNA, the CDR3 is TGCGCCAGCAGCTTCGGGACAGGGAACACTGAAGCTTTCTTT.

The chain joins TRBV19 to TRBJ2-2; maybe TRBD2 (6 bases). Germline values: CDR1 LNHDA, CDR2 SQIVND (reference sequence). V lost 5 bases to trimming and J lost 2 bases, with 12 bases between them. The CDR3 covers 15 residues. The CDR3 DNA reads TGTGCCAGTAGTCTGACTAGGATCAACACCGGGGAGCTGTTTTTT. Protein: CASSLTRINTGELFF.

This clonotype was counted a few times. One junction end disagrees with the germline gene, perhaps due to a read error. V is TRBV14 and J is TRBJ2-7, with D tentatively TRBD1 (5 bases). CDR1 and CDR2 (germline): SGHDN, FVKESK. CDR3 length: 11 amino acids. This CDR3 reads CASSRSSTVNF. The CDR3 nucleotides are TGTGCCAGCAGCCGAAGTTCGACAGTGAACTTC.

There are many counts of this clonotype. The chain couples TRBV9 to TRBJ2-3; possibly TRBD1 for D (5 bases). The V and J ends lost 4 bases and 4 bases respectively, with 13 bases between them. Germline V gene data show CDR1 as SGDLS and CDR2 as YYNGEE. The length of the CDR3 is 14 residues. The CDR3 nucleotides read TGTGCCAGCAGCCCTCAAGGCAGGGCAGATACGCAGTATTTT. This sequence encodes CASSPQGRADTQYF.

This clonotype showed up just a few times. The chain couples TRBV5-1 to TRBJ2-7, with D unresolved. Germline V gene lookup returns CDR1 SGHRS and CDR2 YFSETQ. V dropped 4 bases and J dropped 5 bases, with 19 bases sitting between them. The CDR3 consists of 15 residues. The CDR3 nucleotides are TGCGCCAGCAGCCCAGGCCCCGCCGTGTGGGACGAGCAGTACTTC. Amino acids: CASSPGPAVWDEQYF.

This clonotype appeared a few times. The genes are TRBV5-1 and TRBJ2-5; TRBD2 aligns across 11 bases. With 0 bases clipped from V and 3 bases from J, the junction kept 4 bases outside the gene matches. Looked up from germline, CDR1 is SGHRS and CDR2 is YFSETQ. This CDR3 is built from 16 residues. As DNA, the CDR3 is TGCGCCAGCAGCTTGGGCGGGACTAGCGGTGAAGAGACCCAGTACTTC. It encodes CASSLGGTSGEETQYF. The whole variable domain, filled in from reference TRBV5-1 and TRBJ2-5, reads KAGVTQTPRYLIKTRGQQVTLSCSPISGHRSVSWYQQTPGQGLQFLFEYFSETQRNKGNFPGRFSGRQFSNSRSEMNVSTLELGDSALYLCASSLGGTSGEETQYFGPGTRLLVL.

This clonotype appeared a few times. Here the CDR3 reads CASRRENQPQHF. The CDR3 DNA is TGTGCCAGCAGACGGGAGAATCAGCCCCAGCATTTT. The chain uses TRBV25-1 and TRBJ1-5; the D is unclear. V shed 6 bases and J shed 4 bases, with 7 bases lying between them. Germline CDR1 and CDR2: MGHDK and SYGVNS. The CDR3 has 12 amino acids.

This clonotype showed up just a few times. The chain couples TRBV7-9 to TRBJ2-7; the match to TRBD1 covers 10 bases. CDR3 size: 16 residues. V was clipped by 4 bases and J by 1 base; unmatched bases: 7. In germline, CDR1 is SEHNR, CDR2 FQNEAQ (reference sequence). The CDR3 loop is CASSSPLGQGSYEQYF. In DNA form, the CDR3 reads TGTGCCAGCAGCTCGCCCCTGGGACAGGGGTCCTACGAGCAGTACTTC.

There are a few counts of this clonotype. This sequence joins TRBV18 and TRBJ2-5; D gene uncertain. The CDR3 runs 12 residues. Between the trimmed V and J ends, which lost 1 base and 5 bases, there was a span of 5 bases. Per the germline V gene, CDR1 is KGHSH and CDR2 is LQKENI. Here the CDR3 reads CASSPLMETQYF. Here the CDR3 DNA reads TGTGCCAGCTCACCACTTATGGAGACCCAGTACTTC.

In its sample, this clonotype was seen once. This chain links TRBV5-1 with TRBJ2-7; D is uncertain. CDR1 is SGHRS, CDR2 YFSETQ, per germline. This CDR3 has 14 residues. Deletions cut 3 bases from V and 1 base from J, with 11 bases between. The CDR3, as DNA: TGCGCCAGCAGCTGGAGACCCGTATCCTACGAGCAGTACTTC. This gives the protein CASSWRPVSYEQYF.

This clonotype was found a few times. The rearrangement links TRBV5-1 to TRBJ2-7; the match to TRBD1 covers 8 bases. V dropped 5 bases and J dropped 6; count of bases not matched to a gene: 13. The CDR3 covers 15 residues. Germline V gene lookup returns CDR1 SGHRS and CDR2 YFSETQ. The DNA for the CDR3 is TGCGCCAGCAGTCGTAGATCAGGGGGCGCGGGCGAGCAGTACTTC. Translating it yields CASSRRSGGAGEQYF.

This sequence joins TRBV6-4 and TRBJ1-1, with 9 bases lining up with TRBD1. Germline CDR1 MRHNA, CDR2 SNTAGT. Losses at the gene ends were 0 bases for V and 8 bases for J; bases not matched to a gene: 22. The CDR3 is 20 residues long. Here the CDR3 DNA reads TGTGCCAGCAGTGACTCGAGGGGAGTTCAGACAGGGGGATCGGGCAGCGAAGCTTTCTTT. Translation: CASSDSRGVQTGGSGSEAFF.

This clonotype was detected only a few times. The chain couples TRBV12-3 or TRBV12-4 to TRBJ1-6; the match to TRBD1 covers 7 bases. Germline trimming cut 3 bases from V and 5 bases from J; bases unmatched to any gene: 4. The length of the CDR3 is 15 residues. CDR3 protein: CASSFRQGDNSPLHF. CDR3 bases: TGTGCCAGCAGTTTTCGGCAGGGGGATAATTCACCCCTCCACTTT.

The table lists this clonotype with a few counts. This CDR3 is CASSQNRGSNTEAFF. The CDR3 DNA is TGTGCCAGCTCTCAAAACAGGGGGTCGAACACTGAAGCTTTCTTT. The chain uses TRBV18 and TRBJ1-1, with 8 bases fitting TRBD1. Germline loops: CDR1 KGHSH, CDR2 LQKENI. V lost 6 bases and J lost 1; bases outside the gene matches: 7. CDR3 size: 15 residues.

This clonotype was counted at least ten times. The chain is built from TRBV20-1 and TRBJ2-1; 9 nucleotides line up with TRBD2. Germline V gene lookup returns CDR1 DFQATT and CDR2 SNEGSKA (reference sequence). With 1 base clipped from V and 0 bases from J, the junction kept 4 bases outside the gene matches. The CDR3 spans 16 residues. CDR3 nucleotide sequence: TGCAGTGCTAGAGTCCTAGCGGGGAGCTCCTACAATGAGCAGTTCTTC. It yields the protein CSARVLAGSSYNEQFF.

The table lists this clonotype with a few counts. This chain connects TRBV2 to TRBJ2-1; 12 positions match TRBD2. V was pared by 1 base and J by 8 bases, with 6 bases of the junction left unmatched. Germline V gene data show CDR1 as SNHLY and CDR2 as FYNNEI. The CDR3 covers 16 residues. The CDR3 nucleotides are TGTGCCAGCAGTGAAGTGGCTAGCGGGGGGGCGCATGAGCAGTTCTTC. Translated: CASSEVASGGAHEQFF.

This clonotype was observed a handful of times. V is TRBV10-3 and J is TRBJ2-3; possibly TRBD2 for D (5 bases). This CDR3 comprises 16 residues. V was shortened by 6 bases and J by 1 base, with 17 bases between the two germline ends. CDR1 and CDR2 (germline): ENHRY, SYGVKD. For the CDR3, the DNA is TGTGCCATCAGGTCCGGGGTAAATTATCGCACAGATACGCAGTATTTT. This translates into CAIRSGVNYRTDTQYF.